This T cell receptor beta chain is from a study of blood T cell repertoires in COVID-19. Overall study context: PBMCs, B-cell-depleted T cells, or T cells were the source of the cDNA or gDNA that made up the material.

This clone occurred a few times. In the authors' methods: Quantification of nucleated cells was approximated via reference gene primer amplification. Generated by immunoSEQ multiplex PCR, the TCRdb table keeps only in-frame clones and is missing some. V and J calls and clone size are copied from that table; D and trimming were computed from the DNA. The sample shows a few hundred thousand clones, around 84% of them seen only once. V was clipped by 1 base and J by 4 bases; unmatched bases: 2. The CDR3 runs 14 residues. Germline values: CDR1 SGHNT, CDR2 YENEEA. The specimen sequenced was peripheral blood. The clonotype originates from a woman aged 80 or older with active or convalescent COVID-19. The chain recombines TRBV11-3 with TRBJ1-2, with 8 bases lining up with TRBD1. In nucleotides, the CDR3 is TGTGCCAGCAGCTTAGGGACAGGGTTCTATGGCTACACCTTC. As protein: CASSLGTGFYGYTF. Complete variable domain (other parts from reference TRBV11-3 and TRBJ1-2): EAGVVQSPRYKIIEKKQPVAFWCNPISGHNTLYWYLQNLGQGPELLIRYENEEAVDDSQLPKDRFSAERLKGVDSTLKIQPAELGDSAVYLCASSLGTGFYGYTFGSGTRLTVV.